The 10 T cell receptor beta chains presented below share a single source sample, sequenced in a study of T cell responses to AZD1222 COVID-19 vaccine. The method was immunoSEQ multiplex PCR; TCRdb's version includes in-frame clones alone and lacks a portion of them. Of fewer than 130,000 clones in the sample, 94% are singletons; the top ten hold 2.5% to 3%. Sequenced material: peripheral blood, taken 28 days after the second AZD1222 dose. The receptors here all came from an adult who received the AZD1222 COVID-19 vaccine.

The chain uses TRBV27 and TRBJ1-1; 12 bases are shared with TRBD1. Germline-derived CDR1 and CDR2 are MNHEY and SMNVEV (reference sequence). V lost 6 bases, J lost 7 bases, and 6 bases stayed unmatched. The CDR3 consists of 14 residues. The CDR3 nucleotides read TGTGCCAGCAGGACCGGGACAGGGGGCTTTGAAGCTTTCTTT. Its protein is CASRTGTGGFEAFF.

This chain joins TRBV9 and TRBJ2-5; tentative D call: TRBD2 (6 bases). The germline V gene encodes CDR1 SGDLS and CDR2 YYNGEE. This CDR3 region has 15 residues. Between the trimmed V and J ends, which lost 3 bases and 4 bases, there was a span of 16 bases. CDR3 sequence: CASSAAGTGLETQYF. The CDR3 DNA follows: TGTGCCAGCAGCGCGGCCGGGACTGGATTAGAGACCCAGTACTTC.

V usage is TRBV18 and J usage is TRBJ1-3, with TRBD1 identical over 7 bases. The CDR3 extends over 16 amino acids. Germline trimming cut 1 base from V and 1 base from J; bases unmatched to any gene: 4. The germline CDR1 and CDR2 sequences are KGHSH and LQKENI. CDR3 sequence: CASSPRTGHSGNTIYF. CDR3 coding DNA: TGTGCCAGCTCACCACGGACAGGCCATTCTGGAAACACCATATATTTT. Combining the CDR3 with reference TRBV18 and TRBJ1-3 gives the whole variable domain NAGVMQNPRHLVRRRGQEARLRCSPMKGHSHVYWYRQLPEEGLKFMVYLQKENIIDESGMPKERFSAEFPKEGPSILRIQQVVRGDSAAYFCASSPRTGHSGNTIYFGEGSWLTVV.

The V call is TRBV18, the J call TRBJ1-1, with D possibly matching TRBD1 (5 bases). The CDR3 length is 15 residues. Germline values: CDR1 KGHSH, CDR2 LQKENI. The V gene lost 3 bases and the J gene lost 1 base, with 12 bases spanning the gap. For the CDR3, the DNA is TGTGCCAGCTCACCGGGGCAGGCGGAGAACACTGAAGCTTTCTTT. It encodes CASSPGQAENTEAFF.

The chain uses TRBV5-8 and TRBJ2-3; D gene ambiguous. V was clipped by 1 base and J by 7 bases, with 13 bases between them. Germline V gives CDR1 SGHTS, CDR2 YDEGEE. The CDR3 sequence is 14 residues long. CDR3 nucleotides: TGTGCCAGCAGCTTGTTTCAGGACCCCCATACGCAGTATTTT. Translated, it gives CASSLFQDPHTQYF.

The rearrangement links TRBV25-1 to TRBJ2-3; 9 nucleotides align to TRBD2. There are 16 residues in the CDR3. Germline CDR1 is MGHDK and CDR2 is SYGVNS. The J segment lost 2 bases and the V segment lost 7 bases, leaving 10 bases of the junction unmatched. The CDR3 bases are TGTGCCAGCAATCCAGGGGCGGGAGGGAACACAGATACGCAGTATTTT. Translating it yields CASNPGAGGNTDTQYF.

The chain employs TRBV15 and TRBJ1-2, with D uncertain. Germline V gene sequence: CDR1 LNHNV, CDR2 YYDKDF (reference sequence). V lost 0 bases, J lost 8 bases, and 13 bases lay in between. This CDR3 has 14 residues. The CDR3 DNA follows: TGTGCCACCAGCAGAGATGGGTTAGGGCGCGGCTACACCTTC. This sequence encodes CATSRDGLGRGYTF.

This clone occurred once. V is TRBV28 and J is TRBJ1-5, with D hard to call. Germline V gene sequence: CDR1 MDHEN, CDR2 SYDVKM. CDR3 size: 11 residues. Deletions cut 3 bases from V and 8 bases from J, with 5 bases between. DNA for the CDR3: TGTGCCAGCAGTTTTCTTGAGCCCCAGCATTTT. This translates into CASSFLEPQHF.

The genes are TRBV21-1 and TRBJ1-5; whether TRBD1, the table's D call, matches the DNA was not checked. TRBV21-1 is a pseudogene locus. The CDR3 sequence is 18 residues long. The CDR3, as DNA: TGTGCCAGCAGCAAAAGGAGCGGACAGATTTATAGCAATCAGCCCCAGCATTTT. Translated, it gives CASSKRSGQIYSNQPQHF.

The V and J genes are TRBV28 and TRBJ1-5; TRBD1 matches at 7 bases. Germline values: CDR1 MDHEN, CDR2 SYDVKM. Losses at the gene ends were 6 bases for V and 0 bases for J; bases not matched to a gene: 8. CDR3 length equals 16 residues. CDR3 in amino acids: CASSLGQYNSNQPQHF. DNA for the CDR3: TGTGCCAGCAGCCTGGGACAGTACAATAGCAATCAGCCCCAGCATTTT.